Sequencing of this T cell receptor (beta chain) was carried out in a study of blood T cell repertoires in COVID-19. The protocol was immunoSEQ multiplex PCR, while the TCRdb copy is restricted to in-frame clones and leaves out a portion. The table has 15,000 to 20,000 clones, about 86% seen once. The TCR comes from a man aged 65 to 85 with acute or convalescent COVID-19. The sequencing sample was made of peripheral blood.

The CDR3 DNA sequence: TGTGCCAGCAGCTTAACCTCCAGGGGAGAGACCCAGTACTTC. Translation: CASSLTSRGETQYF. V and J are TRBV7-3 and TRBJ2-5; D perhaps matches TRBD1 (6 bases). This CDR3 has 14 residues. CDR1 SGHTA and CDR2 FQGTGA come from the germline V gene. The V and J ends lost 0 bases and 4 bases respectively, with 9 bases between them.